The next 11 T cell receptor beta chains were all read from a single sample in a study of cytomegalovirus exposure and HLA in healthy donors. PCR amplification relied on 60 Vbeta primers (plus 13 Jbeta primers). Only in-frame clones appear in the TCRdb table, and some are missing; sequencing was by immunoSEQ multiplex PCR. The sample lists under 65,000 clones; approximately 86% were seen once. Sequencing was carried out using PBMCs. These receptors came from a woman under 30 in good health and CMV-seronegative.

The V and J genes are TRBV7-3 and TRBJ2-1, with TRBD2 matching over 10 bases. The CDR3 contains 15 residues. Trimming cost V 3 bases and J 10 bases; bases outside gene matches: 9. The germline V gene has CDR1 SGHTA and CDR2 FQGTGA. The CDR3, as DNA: TGTGCCAGCAGCTTCGCTAGCGGGAGTGGTTTAGAGCAGTTCTTC. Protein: CASSFASGSGLEQFF. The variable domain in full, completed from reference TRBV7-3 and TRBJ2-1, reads GAGVSQTPSNKVTEKGKYVELRCDPISGHTALYWYRQSLGQGPEFLIYFQGTGAADDSGLPNDRFFAVRPEGSVSTLKIQRTERGDSAVYLCASSFASGSGLEQFFGPGTRLTVL.

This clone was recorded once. The DNA for the CDR3 is TGTGCCAGCTCAGCCGGGACTAGCGGGAGGGCCTTAGATACGCAGTATTTT. The encoded protein is CASSAGTSGRALDTQYF. The chain is built from TRBV18 and TRBJ2-3, with 16 bases matching TRBD2. J lost 5 bases, V lost 5 bases, and 7 bases had no gene match. CDR1 and CDR2 from the germline V gene are KGHSH and LQKENI. The CDR3 spans 17 residues.

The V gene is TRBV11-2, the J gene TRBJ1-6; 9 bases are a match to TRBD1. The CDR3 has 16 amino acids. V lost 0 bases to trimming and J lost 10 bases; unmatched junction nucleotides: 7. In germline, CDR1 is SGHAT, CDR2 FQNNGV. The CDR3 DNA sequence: TGTGCCAGCAGCTTAGATAGGGGACAGGGCGGCTCACCCCTCCACTTT. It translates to CASSLDRGQGGSPLHF.

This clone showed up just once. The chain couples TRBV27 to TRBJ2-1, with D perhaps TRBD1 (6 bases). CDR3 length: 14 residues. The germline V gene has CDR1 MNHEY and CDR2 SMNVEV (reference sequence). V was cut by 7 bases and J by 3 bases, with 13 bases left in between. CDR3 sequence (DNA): TGTGCCAGCAAGGACAGACTCCTCTACAATGAGCAGTTCTTC. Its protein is CASKDRLLYNEQFF.

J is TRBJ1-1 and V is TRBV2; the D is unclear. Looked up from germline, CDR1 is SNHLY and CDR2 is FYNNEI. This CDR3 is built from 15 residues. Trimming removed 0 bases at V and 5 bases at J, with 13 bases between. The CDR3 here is CASSEAQIEWTEAFF. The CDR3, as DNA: TGTGCCAGCAGTGAAGCGCAGATTGAATGGACTGAAGCTTTCTTT.

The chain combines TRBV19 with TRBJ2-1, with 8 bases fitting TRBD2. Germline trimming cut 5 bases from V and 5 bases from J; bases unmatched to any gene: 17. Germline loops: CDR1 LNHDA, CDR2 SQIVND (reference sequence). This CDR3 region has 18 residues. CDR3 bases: TGTGCCAGTAGTGGGGTTAGCGGGATCCCCATTGTCCACAATGAGCAGTTCTTC. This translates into CASSGVSGIPIVHNEQFF.

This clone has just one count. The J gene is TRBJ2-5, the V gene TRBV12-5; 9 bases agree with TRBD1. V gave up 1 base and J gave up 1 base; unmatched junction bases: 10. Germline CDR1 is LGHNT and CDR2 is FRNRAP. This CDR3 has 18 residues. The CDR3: CASGLGTGVMVGQETQYF. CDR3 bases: TGTGCTAGTGGTTTGGGGACAGGGGTAATGGTGGGCCAAGAGACCCAGTACTTC.

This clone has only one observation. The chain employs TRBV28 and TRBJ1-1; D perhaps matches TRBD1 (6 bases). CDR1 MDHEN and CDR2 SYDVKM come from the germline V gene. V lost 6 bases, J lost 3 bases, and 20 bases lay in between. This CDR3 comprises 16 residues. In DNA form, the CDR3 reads TGTGCCAGCAGGGACGGGGGGGCAGGGCTAGACACTGAAGCTTTCTTT. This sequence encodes CASRDGGAGLDTEAFF.

CDR3 DNA: TGTGCCAGCAGCCTCGCAGGGGGGCCGTATCAGCCCCAGCATTTT. It is translated as CASSLAGGPYQPQHF. The V call is TRBV7-4, the J call TRBJ1-5; TRBD1 matches at 7 bases. Germline values: CDR1 SGHVT, CDR2 SQSDAQ. The V and J ends lost 5 bases and 5 bases, in that order; junction bases with no gene match: 9. The CDR3 spans 15 residues.

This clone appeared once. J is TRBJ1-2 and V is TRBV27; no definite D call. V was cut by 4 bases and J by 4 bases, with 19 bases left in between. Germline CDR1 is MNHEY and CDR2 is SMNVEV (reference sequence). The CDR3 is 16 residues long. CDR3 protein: CASSSSLWREGYGYTF. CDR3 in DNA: TGTGCCAGCAGTTCCTCTCTTTGGAGGGAGGGCTATGGCTACACCTTC.

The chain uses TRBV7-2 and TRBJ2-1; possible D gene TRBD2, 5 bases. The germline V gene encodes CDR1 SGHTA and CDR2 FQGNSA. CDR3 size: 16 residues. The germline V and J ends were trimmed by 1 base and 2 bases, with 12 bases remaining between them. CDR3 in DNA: TGTGCCAGCAGCTTAGTAGGCGGGTTCACCTACAATGAGCAGTTCTTC. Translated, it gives CASSLVGGFTYNEQFF. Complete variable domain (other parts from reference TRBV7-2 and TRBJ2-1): GAGVSQSPSNKVTEKGKDVELRCDPISGHTALYWYRQSLGQGLEFLIYFQGNSAPDKSGLPSDRFSAERTGGSVSTLTIQRTQQEDSAVYLCASSLVGGFTYNEQFFGPGTRLTVL.